This TCR beta chain was captured by sequencing in a study of control samples from healthy donors and cancer patients. In germline, CDR1 is LNHDA, CDR2 SQIVND (reference sequence). The CDR3 covers 12 residues. Trimming cost V 7 bases and J 4 bases, with 11 bases left between them. Sequenced by immunoSEQ multiplex PCR; TCRdb stores in-frame clones only, minus some. Of fewer than 500,000 clones detected, more than 80% appear once; the ten largest clones hold approximately 6.3%. The TCR comes from a middle-aged man with head and neck cancer. Source material: PBMCs. V usage is TRBV19 and J usage is TRBJ2-7, with D possibly being TRBD1 or TRBD2 (5 bases each). The CDR3 DNA reads TGTGCCAGTAAGGGACCGAAATACGAGCAGTACTTC. Protein product: CASKGPKYEQYF.